The 26 T cell receptor beta chains below come from one sample, sequenced in a study of blood T cells in healthy people across ages. PCR was performed a second time for about 7 to 11 cycles using a sample-barcoded 5' primer and a J-beta primer mix. MiXCR, run by TCRdb on the 5' RACE reads, gives a single entry per CDR3 protein. The sample consists of 650,000 to 1,000,000 distinct CDR3 sequences, 35% to 40% of them appearing once. Sequenced material: blood. These receptor sequences come from a man between 18 and 29 years old in good health.

Turning to this clonotype: The germline gene is not matched at one end of the junction; a read error may be the cause. The genes are TRBV7-2 and TRBJ2-1; the match to TRBD2 covers 7 bases. Germline V gene lookup returns CDR1 SGHTA and CDR2 FQGNSA. This CDR3 is 15 amino acids long. The CDR3 nucleotides read TGTGTCAGCAGCTTAGTGTCTAGCGGACAAGAGACCCAGTTCTTC. It specifies CVSSLVSSGQETQFF.

V usage is TRBV4-1 and J usage is TRBJ2-5; D remains ambiguous. TRBJ2-7 matches the DNA end more closely, so the J call is doubtful. CDR3 length: 13 residues. Germline assignment: CDR1 MGHRA and CDR2 YSYEKL. The CDR3 sequence is CASSQADAYEQYF. The CDR3 DNA is TGCGCCAGCAGCCAAGCCGACGCCTACGAGCAGTACTTC.

This rearrangement joins TRBV12-3 or TRBV12-4 to TRBJ1-4, with D possibly TRBD1 on 6 matching bases. The V gene lost 7 bases and the J gene lost 7 bases, with 13 bases spanning the gap. The CDR3 consists of 13 residues. CDR3 sequence reads: CASTSRGVEKLFF. In DNA form, the CDR3 reads TGTGCCAGCACCTCCAGGGGCGTTGAAAAACTGTTTTTT.

The genes are TRBV15 and TRBJ1-4; 7 positions agree with TRBD1. The CDR3 runs to 16 residues. With V trimmed by 5 bases and J by 8 bases, 14 bases remained unmatched. CDR1 is LNHNV, CDR2 YYDKDF, per germline (reference sequence). The DNA of the CDR3 is TGTGCCACCAGCTTAAACGCACAGGGGATGGGCGAAAAACTGTTTTTT. Protein product: CATSLNAQGMGEKLFF. The full variable domain, completed using reference TRBV15 and TRBJ1-4, is DAMVIQNPRYQVTQFGKPVTLSCSQTLNHNVMYWYQQKSSQAPKLLFHYYDKDFNNEADTPDNFQSRRPNTSFCFLDIRSPGLGDTAMYLCATSLNAQGMGEKLFFGSGTQLSVL.

The gene calls are TRBV5-1 and TRBJ1-2; 7 bases match TRBD1. The length of the CDR3 is 16 residues. J lost 5 bases, V lost 3 bases, and 13 bases had no gene match. The germline gives CDR1 SGHRS, CDR2 YFSETQ. CDR3 DNA sequence: TGCGCCAGCAGCTCCCCGCTGACAGGGAGTATATATGGCTACACCTTC. Protein sequence: CASSSPLTGSIYGYTF. The variable domain in full, completed from reference TRBV5-1 and TRBJ1-2, reads KAGVTQTPRYLIKTRGQQVTLSCSPISGHRSVSWYQQTPGQGLQFLFEYFSETQRNKGNFPGRFSGRQFSNSRSEMNVSTLELGDSALYLCASSSPLTGSIYGYTFGSGTRLTVV.

The chain joins TRBV28 to TRBJ2-5; 8 nucleotides line up with TRBD2. This CDR3 region has 15 residues. V was clipped by 4 bases and J by 2 bases; unmatched bases: 6. CDR1 MDHEN and CDR2 SYDVKM come from the germline V gene. CDR3 in DNA: TGTGCCAGCAGTTCCCCGGTAGCGGGACAAGAGACCCAGTACTTC. It specifies CASSSPVAGQETQYF.

CDR3 sequence: CASSAQQGNEQFF. The CDR3 region has the DNA TGTGCCAGCAGTGCCCAACAGGGCAATGAGCAGTTCTTC. The V gene is TRBV27, the J gene TRBJ2-1; D is perhaps TRBD1 (6 bases). In germline, CDR1 is MNHEY, CDR2 SMNVEV (reference sequence). The CDR3 spans 13 residues. V was shortened by 5 bases and J by 6 bases, with 11 bases between the two germline ends.

The chain uses TRBV20-1 and TRBJ2-1; weak D call: TRBD2 (5 bases). Germline loops: CDR1 DFQATT, CDR2 SNEGSKA (reference sequence). The ends were cut back, 6 bases at V and 6 bases at J, with 18 bases in the middle. This CDR3 has 14 residues. This CDR3 is CSAVRDRRVNEQFF. The CDR3, as DNA: TGCAGTGCAGTGAGGGATAGAAGGGTCAATGAGCAGTTCTTC.

This clonotype was detected ten times or more. Written as DNA, the CDR3 is TGCGCCAGCAGCCAAAGGATTGACGAAGAGACCCAGTACTTC. Translating gives CASSQRIDEETQYF. The rearrangement joins TRBV4-1 to TRBJ2-5; D is undetermined. The germline V gene has CDR1 MGHRA and CDR2 YSYEKL. The CDR3 sequence is 14 residues long. Trimming removed 2 bases at V and 3 bases at J, with 10 bases between.

The gene calls are TRBV4-3 and TRBJ2-7; 10 bases fit TRBD1. With V trimmed by 4 bases and J by 1 base, 7 bases remained unmatched. The CDR3 contains 16 residues. The V gene's germline CDR1 is LGHNA and CDR2 YSLEER. The CDR3, as DNA: TGCGCCAGCAGCCGGCGCCCGGGACAGGGGTCCTACGAGCAGTACTTC. Amino acid sequence: CASSRRPGQGSYEQYF.

The chain carries TRBV30 and TRBJ2-1, with D perhaps TRBD1 (5 bases). The ends were cut back, 5 bases at V and 7 bases at J, with 12 bases in the middle. The CDR3 length is 12 residues. The germline V gene has CDR1 GTSNPN and CDR2 SVGIG (reference sequence). CDR3 bases: TGTGCCTGGGCCAGGGTGGATAATGAGCAGTTCTTC. Translated, it gives CAWARVDNEQFF.

The rearrangement links TRBV5-1 to TRBJ1-1; 8 bases align to TRBD1. This CDR3 region has 16 residues. Germline assignment: CDR1 SGHRS and CDR2 YFSETQ. V shed 2 bases and J 5 bases; nucleotides not matched to a gene: 11. The CDR3 DNA follows: TGCGCCAGCAGCTTCTATGAGGACAGGGTAAAAACTGAAGCTTTCTTT. Amino acid sequence: CASSFYEDRVKTEAFF.

This rearrangement joins TRBV2 to TRBJ2-3; D is possibly TRBD1 (6 bases). Germline V gene lookup returns CDR1 SNHLY and CDR2 FYNNEI. The germline V and J ends were trimmed by 4 bases and 0 bases, with 17 bases remaining between them. The CDR3 covers 17 residues. The CDR3, as DNA: TGTGCCAGCAGTGCATGGCCGTCCACAGGGAGCACAGATACGCAGTATTTT. Translating gives CASSAWPSTGSTDTQYF.

The rearrangement uses TRBV12-3 or TRBV12-4 and TRBJ2-3, with D possibly being TRBD1 or TRBD2 (6 bases each). The CDR3 extends over 14 amino acids. The V end lost 3 bases, the J end lost 4 bases, and 11 bases lay between the germline ends. CDR3: CASSFSGEADTQYF. The CDR3 DNA follows: TGTGCCAGCAGTTTTTCAGGGGAGGCAGATACGCAGTATTTT.

The chain recombines TRBV21-1 with TRBJ2-1. TRBV21-1 is a pseudogene segment. This CDR3 contains 15 residues. The chain's CDR3 is CASSNSGGTYNEQFF. CDR3 in DNA: TGTGCCAGCAGCAACAGCGGGGGCACCTACAATGAGCAGTTCTTC.

CDR3 nucleotide sequence: TGTGCCAGCAGCTTAAACGATGGCATTCAGTACTTC. Its protein is CASSLNDGIQYF. This chain links TRBV7-3 with TRBJ2-4, with unresolved D. Germline values: CDR1 SGHTA, CDR2 FQGTGA. V lost 1 base and J 9 bases, leaving 7 bases between the germline ends. The CDR3 loop spans 12 amino acids.

This clonotype was detected only a few times. The chain couples TRBV14 to TRBJ1-6; D is undetermined. The length of the CDR3 is 12 residues. V lost 6 bases, J lost 9 bases, and 9 bases lay in between. Germline V CDR1 and CDR2: SGHDN, FVKESK. CDR3 sequence reads: CASSNEVSPLHF. CDR3 sequence (DNA): TGTGCCAGCAGTAACGAAGTTTCACCCCTCCACTTT.

V is TRBV20-1 and J is TRBJ2-1, with 7 bases identical to TRBD2. CDR3 size: 15 residues. V shed 0 bases, J shed 10 bases, and the junction held 12 bases outside the gene matches. Germline V gene sequence: CDR1 DFQATT, CDR2 SNEGSKA (reference sequence). The CDR3 spells CSARDPSGDSYEQFF. The CDR3, as DNA: TGCAGTGCTAGAGACCCCAGCGGGGACTCCTACGAGCAGTTCTTC.

The sample holds a few counts of this clonotype. This chain links TRBV20-1 with TRBJ1-2; a possible D gene is TRBD1 (5 bases). Trimming left V 0 bases short and J 0 bases short, with 11 bases between. There are 15 residues in the CDR3. Germline V CDR1 and CDR2: DFQATT, SNEGSKA (reference sequence). The CDR3 spells CSARDSGGANYGYTF. The CDR3 nucleotides are TGCAGTGCTAGAGATAGTGGAGGGGCTAACTATGGCTACACCTTC.

The chain employs TRBV7-9 and TRBJ1-4; D may be TRBD1 (5 bases). CDR1 is SEHNR and CDR2 is FQNEAQ in the germline V gene (reference sequence). V dropped 1 base and J dropped 8 bases, with 14 bases sitting between them. This CDR3 contains 15 residues. The CDR3 loop is CASSLGAVGAEKLFF. CDR3 nucleotide sequence: TGTGCCAGCAGCTTAGGGGCCGTAGGGGCCGAAAAACTGTTTTTT.

The chain combines TRBV7-8 with TRBJ1-4; D remains unclear. There are 12 residues in the CDR3. The germline V gene encodes CDR1 SGHVS and CDR2 FQNEAQ. Trimming stripped 5 bases from V and 12 bases from J, with 13 bases between. CDR3 sequence (DNA): TGTGCCAGCAGCACGACACCCCTGGAACTGTTTTTT. It codes for CASSTTPLELFF.

This clonotype was observed at least ten times. Mismatch with germline at one junction end may stem from a read error. The J gene is TRBJ1-6, the V gene TRBV20-1; 11 positions match TRBD1. The CDR3 runs to 15 residues. Looked up from germline, CDR1 is DFQATT and CDR2 is SNEGSKA (reference sequence). This CDR3 reads CSASYGTGGNSPPHF. DNA of the CDR3: TGCAGTGCTAGTTATGGGACAGGGGGTAATTCACCCCCCCACTTT.

In this sample, this clonotype turned up a few times. The chain recombines TRBV12-3 or TRBV12-4 with TRBJ2-1, with a tentative D call TRBD2 (5 bases). V lost 5 bases and J lost 8, with 19 bases in between. There are 15 residues in the CDR3. The CDR3 protein is CASSPRTEVLDEQFF. The CDR3 DNA reads as TGTGCCAGCAGTCCCCGGACGGAGGTCTTGGATGAGCAGTTCTTC.

This clonotype came up once. The J gene is TRBJ2-2, the V gene TRBV5-1; D call uncertain. The CDR3 extends over 15 amino acids. Trimming shortened V by 5 bases and J by 2 bases, and 13 bases separated the two germline ends. Per germline, CDR1 SGHRS and CDR2 YFSETQ. DNA of the CDR3: TGCGCCAGCAGTGTTTTTCAGACAAACACCGGGGAGCTGTTTTTT. It specifies CASSVFQTNTGELFF.

This clonotype came up many times. The chain couples TRBV5-1 to TRBJ1-2; 7 nucleotides agree with TRBD1. The CDR3 runs 14 residues. V lost 4 bases to trimming and J lost 3 bases; unmatched junction nucleotides: 6. Looked up from germline, CDR1 is SGHRS and CDR2 is YFSETQ. CDR3 sequence (DNA): TGCGCCAGCAGCCTCCAAGGGACAGACTATGGCTACACCTTC. Its protein product is CASSLQGTDYGYTF.

The sample holds a few counts of this clonotype. V is TRBV20-1 and J is TRBJ2-1, with D possibly matching TRBD1 (5 bases). Germline V CDR1 and CDR2: DFQATT, SNEGSKA (reference sequence). This CDR3 has 17 amino acids. V was trimmed by 4 bases and J by 3 bases, leaving 22 bases between them. The CDR3 DNA is TGCAGTGCTATAGGCCAGGGTAGCTTATGGGACTACAATGAGCAGTTCTTC. Translating gives CSAIGQGSLWDYNEQFF.